The clone carrying this TCR beta chain came up a few times. Its cognate antigen is unknown. TCRdb reanalysed the 5' RACE reads using MiXCR and keeps one entry per CDR3 protein. This sample carries roughly 320,000 distinct CDR3 sequences, approximately 27% of them seen once, and the ten largest clones take about 13%. These data originate in a study of T-cell memory formation after mild COVID-19. In the study overall: The TCR clusters were mostly specific to one donor. Study observations and caveats: Day 15 to 85 contracting clones showed balanced CD4/CD8; day 15 to 37 expanders favored CD4+.

The V segment lost 8 bases and the J segment 5 bases; nucleotides outside the gene matches: 3. CDR1 is DFQATT, CDR2 SNEGSKA, per germline (reference sequence). This CDR3 comprises 12 residues. The chain combines TRBV20-1 with TRBJ1-6; TRBD1 aligns across 7 bases. The sequenced material came from PBMCs or a T cell subset sorted from them (not recorded which). The origin of this receptor is an adult woman who had mild COVID-19 (a few samples of this study predate the infection). Cell type and time point are not known. CDR3 in DNA: TGCAGTATCAGGGGGGATAATTCACCCCTCCACTTT. This sequence encodes CSIRGDNSPLHF.